Listed below are T cell receptor beta chains from one sample, sequenced in a study of post-analysis software for immune sequencing data. TCRdb recomputed calls from the PCR reads with MiXCR, one row per CDR3 protein. This sample carries approximately 400,000 distinct CDR3 sequences, roughly 38% of them seen once, and the ten largest clones take around 15%. Sample: blood. The receptors were sampled from a girl between 5 and 17 years old with multiple sclerosis. Each CDR3 is given with its conserved first and last residue. D genes are given only for firm matches. Part of the rows lack a size; the others show once, few, many or a class for expanded clones.

v_call,clone_size,d_call,j_call,cdr3_nt,cdr3_aa
TRBV6-2/TRBV6-3,-,TRBD1,TRBJ2-4,TGTGCCAGCAGTAAAGACAGGGCCCCTGAAGCCAAAAACATTCAGTACTTC,CASSKDRAPEAKNIQYF
TRBV6-5,-,-,TRBJ2-3,TGTGCCAGCAGCCCTAGCTGGGATGGAGATACGCAGTATTTT,CASSPSWDGDTQYF
TRBV12-5,-,-,TRBJ2-5,TGTGCTAGTGCCCCTGAGGCAGGAGGGCCCCAAGAGACCCAGTACTTC,CASAPEAGGPQETQYF
TRBV27,-,-,TRBJ1-6,TGTGCCAGCAGTAGCGGGGGAGAAAGAATTGGGCCAAATAATTCACCCCTCCACTTT,CASSSGGERIGPNNSPLHF
TRBV28,-,-,TRBJ2-5,TGTGCCAGCAGCCCCTCCCTCCCCGGGATCTACCAAGAGACCCAGTACTTC,CASSPSLPGIYQETQYF
TRBV21-1,-,-,TRBJ2-3,TGTGCCAGCAGCACCTGGGGGGGCTTTAATACGCAGTATTTT,CASSTWGGFNTQYF
TRBV28,once,-,TRBJ1-2,TGTGCCAGCAGTTTAGTTTTGGGGGGAAATGGCTACACCTTC,CASSLVLGGNGYTF
TRBV3-1,-,-,TRBJ1-5,TGTGCCAGCAGCCGACAGGTTAACAATCAGCCCCAGCATTTT,CASSRQVNNQPQHF
TRBV20-1,-,TRBD2,TRBJ2-7,TGCAGTGCTAGAGCCGTACTGGCGGGGGGACTCTACGAGCGGTACTTC,CSARAVLAGGLYERYF
TRBV11-2,-,-,TRBJ2-6,TGTGCCAGCAGCTCCCGCGTAACTGGGGCCAACGTCCTGACTTTC,CASSSRVTGANVLTF
TRBV6-5,-,TRBD2,TRBJ2-7,TGTGCCAGCAGCAAACTAGCGAGGTTATCCTACGAGCAGTACTTC,CASSKLARLSYEQYF
TRBV12-3/TRBV12-4,-,TRBD1,TRBJ1-6,TGTGCCAGCAGTTTATTAGGGGGCGGGTATTCACCCCTCCACTTT,CASSLLGGGYSPLHF
TRBV20-1,-,-,TRBJ1-2,TGCAGTGCTCCAATTCAAGGGGGCTACACCTTC,CSAPIQGGYTF
TRBV28,-,-,TRBJ2-1,TGTGCCAGCAATTTAATTCTGGGTGGGGGCTCCTACAATGAGCAGTTCTTC,CASNLILGGGSYNEQFF
TRBV29-1,-,TRBD2,TRBJ2-2,TGCAGCGTTGCCGAGGCTAGCGGGGGGGCAATCGGGGAGCTGTTTTTT,CSVAEASGGAIGELFF
TRBV2,-,-,TRBJ2-7,TGTGCCAGCAGTGAAGGCCGACGGGCCACCTCCGAGCAGTACTTC,CASSEGRRATSEQYF
TRBV5-4,few,-,TRBJ2-3,TGTGCCAGCAGCTTGGCCGTCTACTACAGCACAGATACGCAGTATTTT,CASSLAVYYSTDTQYF
TRBV4-1,-,TRBD1,TRBJ1-1,TGCGCCAGCAGCCAAGTCCCAGGGGGTAACACTGAAGCTTTCTTT,CASSQVPGGNTEAFF
TRBV5-1,few,-,TRBJ2-3,TGCGCCAGCAGCTCTTATAACGGACCGGTTCGGAGGATAGATACGCAGTATTTT,CASSSYNGPVRRIDTQYF
TRBV20-1,few,-,TRBJ2-1,TGCAGTGCTAGAGCCCCAGGGAGGCCGGGGCAGTTCTTC,CSARAPGRPGQFF
TRBV5-1,-,TRBD1,TRBJ2-3,TGCGCCAGCAGCCTGGACAGGGCAAGACTATCCACAGATACGCAGTATTTT,CASSLDRARLSTDTQYF
TRBV6-2/TRBV6-3,few,-,TRBJ1-1,TGTGCCAGCAGTTACCCCGGCAGGGTGAAGACTGAAGCTTTCTTT,CASSYPGRVKTEAFF
TRBV15,-,-,TRBJ2-5,TGTGCCACCAGCAGAGATCCCCCCCAAGAGACCCAGTACTTC,CATSRDPPQETQYF
TRBV20-1,-,-,TRBJ2-3,TGCAGTGCTAACCGGAGCCCCAGAGATACGCAGTATTTT,CSANRSPRDTQYF
TRBV29-1,many,TRBD1,TRBJ2-5,TGCAGCCAAGGGGCAGGGGGAGAGACCCAGTACTTC,CSQGAGGETQYF